Following are 21 T cell receptor beta chains from one sample sequenced in a study of T-cell reconstitution after alpha-beta-depleted transplantation in children. Unique molecular identifiers were incorporated when the TCRbeta library was constructed. TCRdb itself ran the PCR reads through MiXCR, one entry per CDR3 protein. The table lists roughly 300,000 distinct CDR3 sequences, approximately 10% of them singletons, with about 25% in the top ten. Sequences were derived from peripheral blood, sampled 180 days after TCRalphabeta/CD19-depleted stem cell transplant. These receptors were collected from a male patient aged 2 to 9 who had a stem cell transplant for chronic granulomatous disease, so the T cells may come from the graft donor.

This clonotype was observed many times. The chain uses TRBV12-3 or TRBV12-4 and TRBJ2-6; 7 bases align to TRBD2. Trimming cost V 7 bases and J 0 bases; bases outside gene matches: 6. The CDR3 runs 16 residues. CDR3 sequence: CASKAGLSSGANVLTF. CDR3 sequence (DNA): TGTGCCAGCAAGGCGGGACTAAGCTCTGGGGCCAACGTCCTGACTTTC.

This clonotype came up many times. Here the CDR3 reads CSVEQRGTYNEQFF. For the CDR3, the DNA is TGCAGCGTTGAACAGCGGGGGACCTACAATGAGCAGTTCTTC. J is TRBJ2-1 and V is TRBV29-1; 8 bases are shared with TRBD2. CDR3 size: 14 residues. Germline V gives CDR1 SQVTM, CDR2 ANQGSEA. V was pared by 2 bases and J by 2 bases, with 2 bases of the junction left unmatched.

The table lists this clonotype with a few counts. The rearrangement joins TRBV29-1 to TRBJ2-7, with 9 bases identical to TRBD2. J lost 3 bases, V lost 4 bases, and 4 bases had no gene match. Germline V gene lookup returns CDR1 SQVTM and CDR2 ANQGSEA. There are 13 residues in the CDR3. CDR3 residues: CSVGLAVDYEQYF. CDR3 sequence (DNA): TGCAGCGTTGGACTAGCGGTTGACTACGAGCAGTACTTC.

This clonotype was picked up many times. The chain has TRBV7-2 and TRBJ2-5; TRBD1 aligns across 7 bases. Germline assignment: CDR1 SGHTA and CDR2 FQGNSA. Unmatched junction bases numbered 13, after V lost 5 bases and J lost 7 bases. This CDR3 contains 15 residues. The DNA for the CDR3 is TGTGCCAGCAGCCCACAGGGGCGACTCGCCGGGACCCAGTACTTC. This encodes CASSPQGRLAGTQYF.

Comment on this clonotype: This may arise from a read error, as a much more abundant clone is one base away. The chain carries TRBV12-3 or TRBV12-4 and TRBJ2-7; no firm D call. This CDR3 has 12 residues. The CDR3 nucleotides read TGTGCCAGCAGTTTCCTGTTCCGCGAGCAGTCCTTC. Its translation is CASSFLFREQSF.

Notes on this clonotype: A much larger clonotype is one base distant, so this may be a read error. The chain combines TRBV25-1 with TRBJ2-1; 10 bases line up with TRBD1. Germline CDR1 MGHDK, CDR2 SYGVNS. The CDR3 runs 16 residues. CDR3 nucleotides: TGTCCCAGCAGTAAACCGGGACAGGGGAGGGAGGATGAGCAGTTCTTC. Translated, it gives CPSSKPGQGREDEQFF.

To note about this clonotype: A clone one base away is much larger, so this may be a read error. The chain links TRBV18 to TRBJ2-4; no clear D gene. The CDR3 extends over 13 amino acids. V was pared by 0 bases and J by 15 bases, with 15 bases between. The V gene's germline CDR1 is KGHSH and CDR2 LQKENI. In DNA form, the CDR3 reads TGTGCCAGCTCACCACCCGGAAGACCTATCTCGTACTTC. This encodes CASSPPGRPISYF.

Ten or more counts support this clonotype. V gene TRBV20-1 combines with J gene TRBJ2-1, with TRBD2 identical over 10 bases. Germline V gene data show CDR1 as DFQATT and CDR2 as SNEGSKA (reference sequence). J was trimmed by 8 bases and V by 5 bases; bases with no gene match: 18. The CDR3 totals 17 residues. The CDR3 DNA follows: TGCAGTGCTCGATTCCTGAAAAGCGGGAGGGCCCAGTATGAGCAGTTCTTC. It encodes CSARFLKSGRAQYEQFF.

A note on this clonotype: Given a much more abundant clone one base away, this may be a read error. This chain joins TRBV28 and TRBJ2-7, with no clear D. V was pared by 2 bases and J by 4 bases, with 12 bases between. This CDR3 spans 14 amino acids. Germline V gene lookup returns CDR1 MDHEN and CDR2 SYDVKM. As DNA, the CDR3 is TGTGCCAGCAGTTTACCCAGACCCGAGTACGAGCAGTACTTC. The encoded protein is CASSLPRPEYEQYF.

Only a few counts were recorded for this clonotype. V and J are TRBV28 and TRBJ2-7; tentatively, D is TRBD1 (6 bases). V was pared by 2 bases and J by 0 bases, with 11 bases between. The CDR3 totals 15 residues. Germline-derived CDR1 and CDR2 are MDHEN and SYDVKM. CDR3 in DNA: TGTGCCAGCAGTTTACCGACAGGTAACTCCTACGAGCAGTACTTC. Encoded protein: CASSLPTGNSYEQYF.

At least ten counts were recorded for this clonotype. The V and J genes are TRBV5-1 and TRBJ2-4; TRBD2 matches 14 bases. The CDR3 is made up of 18 amino acids. V was clipped by 4 bases and J by 3 bases; unmatched bases: 9. Germline CDR1 and CDR2: SGHRS and YFSETQ. CDR3 bases: TGCGCCAGCAGCACCGGACTAGCGGGAGGAAGGGTCAAAAACATTCAGTACTTC. Translating it yields CASSTGLAGGRVKNIQYF.

The V and J genes are TRBV4-1 and TRBJ2-7; D not certain. There are 14 residues in the CDR3. Germline CDR1 is MGHRA and CDR2 is YSYEKL. Trimming stripped 4 bases from V and 3 bases from J, with 13 bases between. For the CDR3, the DNA is TGCGCCAGCAGCCCCTACCCCGACTTCTACGAGCAGTACTTC. As protein: CASSPYPDFYEQYF.

This clonotype was seen ten or more times. The chain recombines TRBV7-9 with TRBJ2-5; 10 positions agree with TRBD2. The germline CDR1 and CDR2 sequences are SEHNR and FQNEAQ (reference sequence). J lost 3 bases, V lost 3 bases, and 4 bases had no gene match. This CDR3 comprises 15 residues. CDR3 coding DNA: TGTGCCAGCAGCTTCCTAGCGGGAGTAAAAGAGACCCAGTACTTC. Translation gives CASSFLAGVKETQYF.

This clonotype was recorded many times. This sequence joins TRBV5-1 and TRBJ1-2; weak D call: TRBD1 (6 bases). The V and J ends lost 4 bases and 5 bases respectively, with 9 bases between them. Per the germline V gene, CDR1 is SGHRS and CDR2 is YFSETQ. This CDR3 region has 12 residues. This chain's CDR3 is CASSLQGYGYTF. In DNA, the CDR3 is TGCGCCAGCAGCCTACAGGGATATGGCTACACCTTC.

This clonotype showed up many times. The rearrangement joins TRBV5-1 to TRBJ2-1, with 7 bases identical to TRBD1. V gave up 4 bases and J gave up 0 bases; unmatched junction bases: 7. There are 16 residues in the CDR3. The germline V gene has CDR1 SGHRS and CDR2 YFSETQ. The CDR3 DNA sequence: TGCGCCAGCAGCCCCGGACAGGCTCCCTCCTACAATGAGCAGTTCTTC. Amino acids: CASSPGQAPSYNEQFF.

The sample holds many counts of this clonotype. The genes are TRBV7-2 and TRBJ2-7; no definite D call. Trimming took 1 base from V and 4 from J, leaving 8 bases between them. The CDR3 covers 13 residues. Germline V gene sequence: CDR1 SGHTA, CDR2 FQGNSA. CDR3 sequence reads: CASSLVSRYEQYF. For the CDR3, the DNA is TGTGCCAGCAGCTTAGTTAGCCGTTACGAGCAGTACTTC.

In this sample, this clonotype turned up many times. This chain links TRBV28 with TRBJ2-7; D remains ambiguous. V lost 3 bases and J 1 base, leaving 7 bases between the germline ends. Germline assignment: CDR1 MDHEN and CDR2 SYDVKM. The CDR3 extends over 13 amino acids. The CDR3 sequence is CASSLAMSYEQYF. CDR3 DNA sequence: TGTGCCAGCAGTTTGGCGATGTCCTACGAGCAGTACTTC.

This chain joins TRBV5-6 and TRBJ2-1; 9 bases match TRBD1. Germline trimming cut 3 bases from V and 4 bases from J; bases unmatched to any gene: 8. Germline assignment: CDR1 SGHDT and CDR2 YYEEEE. The CDR3 loop spans 16 amino acids. CDR3 region: CASSSLQGAGYNEQFF. CDR3 sequence (DNA): TGTGCCAGCAGCTCCTTACAGGGGGCGGGTTACAATGAGCAGTTCTTC.

This clonotype was counted between two and nine times. The genes are TRBV28 and TRBJ1-5; a possible D gene is TRBD1 (5 bases). The length of the CDR3 is 18 residues. V was pared by 2 bases and J by 0 bases, with 17 bases between. CDR1 MDHEN and CDR2 SYDVKM come from the germline V gene. As DNA, the CDR3 is TGTGCCAGCAGTTTACTCCCCGGGGACTACTATAGCAATCAGCCCCAGCATTTT. Translated, it gives CASSLLPGDYYSNQPQHF.

In this sample, this clonotype turned up a few times. The V call is TRBV18, the J call TRBJ2-5; possibly TRBD1 for D (6 bases). The CDR3 consists of 16 residues. With 0 bases removed from V and 1 base from J, the gap between germline ends came to 12 bases. Per the germline V gene, CDR1 is KGHSH and CDR2 is LQKENI. Written as DNA, the CDR3 is TGTGCCAGCTCACCACCGGGACAACCTCGCCAAGAGACCCAGTACTTC. The encoded protein is CASSPPGQPRQETQYF.

This clonotype was observed a few times. J is TRBJ2-3 and V is TRBV5-4; a weak D match, TRBD2 (5 bases). The germline V gene encodes CDR1 SGHNT and CDR2 YYREEE (reference sequence). V was cut by 4 bases and J by 0 bases, with 15 bases left in between. There are 16 residues in the CDR3. The CDR3 sequence is CASSLPQSGSTDTQYF. DNA for the CDR3: TGTGCCAGCAGCCTGCCTCAAAGCGGAAGCACAGATACGCAGTATTTT.